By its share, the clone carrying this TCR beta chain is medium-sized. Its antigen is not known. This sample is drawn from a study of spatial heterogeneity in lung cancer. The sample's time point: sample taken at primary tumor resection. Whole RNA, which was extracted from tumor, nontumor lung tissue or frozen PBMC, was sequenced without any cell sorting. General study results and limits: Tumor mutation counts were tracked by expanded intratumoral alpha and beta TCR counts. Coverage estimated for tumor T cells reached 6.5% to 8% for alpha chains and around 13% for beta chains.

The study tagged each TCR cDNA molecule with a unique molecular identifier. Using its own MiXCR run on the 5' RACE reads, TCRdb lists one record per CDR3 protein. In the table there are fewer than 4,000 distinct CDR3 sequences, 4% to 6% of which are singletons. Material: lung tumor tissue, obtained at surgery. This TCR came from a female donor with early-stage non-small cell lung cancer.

The CDR3 DNA reads TGTGCCAGCAGCCAAGATCCCGGAAGACGGAATTCACCCCTCCACTTT. As protein: CASSQDPGRRNSPLHF. The J gene is TRBJ1-6, the V gene TRBV3-1; D is unclear. CDR1 LGHDT and CDR2 YNNKEL come from the germline V gene (reference sequence). The CDR3 consists of 16 residues. Trimming left V 0 bases short and J 7 bases short, with 13 bases between.